This TCR beta chain was sequenced during a study of identical twins. A template switching step contributed a universal primer site, while unique molecular identifiers were present in the cDNA. TCRdb re-called the 5' RACE reads through MiXCR, storing one row per CDR3 protein. The sample contains around 570,000 distinct CDR3 sequences, roughly 9.5% of which appear only once. Per germline, CDR1 LGHNA and CDR2 YSLEER. The CDR3 covers 16 residues. V lost 4 bases, J lost 4 bases, and 9 bases stayed unmatched. This sample also belongs to another study, concerning yellow fever vaccine responses in identical twins.

The sequenced sample was PBMCs. This TCR came from a woman aged 18-29 years in good health. V is TRBV4-3 and J is TRBJ2-2; 7 bases align to TRBD2. In DNA form, the CDR3 reads TGCGCCAGCAGCCCGGTGGGCGGGAGAGTCACCGGGGAGCTGTTTTTT. It translates to CASSPVGGRVTGELFF.